The 30 T cell receptor beta chains in this list originate from one sample, sequenced in a study of cytomegalovirus exposure and HLA in healthy donors. PCR involved 60 Vbeta and 13 Jbeta primers. Method: immunoSEQ multiplex PCR; TCRdb's copy keeps in-frame clones and lacks some. The sample lists about 120,000 clones; around 81% were seen once. The sequenced sample was PBMCs. The origin of the receptors is a woman in her twenties or thirties in good health and CMV-seronegative.

The CDR3 DNA is TGTGCCAGCAGCTTGGAAGGGGGCTCAGGGACCCAGTACTTC. This encodes CASSLEGGSGTQYF. The V call is TRBV5-6, the J call TRBJ2-5; 7 bases map to TRBD1. V trimming: 0 bases; J trimming: 7 bases; junction bases outside the gene matches: 6. Germline assignment: CDR1 SGHDT and CDR2 YYEEEE. This CDR3 region has 14 residues.

The rearrangement links TRBV5-1 to TRBJ2-5, with D possibly being TRBD1 (6 bases). The CDR3 extends over 15 amino acids. Trimming stripped 0 bases from V and 1 base from J, with 10 bases between. In germline, CDR1 is SGHRS, CDR2 YFSETQ. CDR3 bases: TGCGCCAGCAGCTTGGGCGACAGGCTCCAAGAGACCCAGTACTTC. Translation: CASSLGDRLQETQYF.

The V gene is TRBV15, the J gene TRBJ2-6; possibly TRBD1 for D (5 bases). Trimming removed 3 bases at V and 4 bases at J, with 7 bases between. The CDR3 consists of 14 residues. From germline, CDR1 is LNHNV and CDR2 YYDKDF (reference sequence). In DNA, the CDR3 is TGTGCCACCAGCAGGGACACAGGGGCCAACGTCCTGACTTTC. Translation gives CATSRDTGANVLTF.

The rearrangement joins TRBV7-3 to TRBJ2-3; D ambiguous. V gave up 0 bases and J gave up 6 bases, with 4 bases separating them. The CDR3 length is 12 residues. Germline V gene sequence: CDR1 SGHTA, CDR2 FQGTGA. The CDR3 region has the DNA TGTGCCAGCAGCTTAACCGGGGATACGCAGTATTTT. Protein product: CASSLTGDTQYF.

The V call is TRBV9, the J call TRBJ2-7; D is possibly TRBD1 (6 bases). The CDR3 runs 15 residues. Germline CDR1 and CDR2: SGDLS and YYNGEE. The V and J ends lost 0 bases and 3 bases respectively, with 13 bases between them. CDR3 protein: CASSVAPGVLYEQYF. The CDR3, as DNA: TGTGCCAGCAGCGTAGCCCCAGGGGTGCTCTACGAGCAGTACTTC.

The chain links TRBV5-1 to TRBJ1-6; 8 bases match TRBD1. Germline CDR1 is SGHRS and CDR2 is YFSETQ. The CDR3 runs 15 residues. V lost 0 bases and J lost 11; bases outside the gene matches: 7. CDR3 DNA sequence: TGCGCCAGCAGCTTGGCCGACAGGGGAACAACACCCCTCCACTTT. This encodes CASSLADRGTTPLHF.

Comments on this clone: A clone one base away is much larger, so this may be a read error. This sequence joins TRBV7-3 and TRBJ1-3; tentative D call: TRBD1 (5 bases). Germline-derived CDR1 and CDR2 are SGHTA and FQGTGA. The CDR3 covers 14 residues. The V end lost 2 bases, the J end lost 2 bases, and 7 bases lay between the germline ends. The CDR3 bases are TGTGCCAGCAGCTTATCAGGGACTGGAAACACCATATATTTT. Translated, it gives CASSLSGTGNTIYF.

Only a few counts were recorded for this clone. The J gene is TRBJ1-1, the V gene TRBV4-1, with D possibly matching TRBD1 (5 bases). CDR3 length: 13 residues. From germline, CDR1 is MGHRA and CDR2 YSYEKL. V dropped 1 base and J dropped 5 bases, with 8 bases sitting between them. The CDR3 here is CASSQGRGTEAFF. The CDR3 DNA sequence: TGCGCCAGCAGCCAAGGTCGGGGGACTGAAGCTTTCTTT.

V gene TRBV30 combines with J gene TRBJ1-4; maybe TRBD1 (6 bases). V was trimmed by 2 bases and J by 5 bases, leaving 18 bases between them. The CDR3 is 16 residues long. CDR1 GTSNPN and CDR2 SVGIG come from the germline V gene (reference sequence). This CDR3 is CAWSTTSGHMNEKLFF. DNA of the CDR3: TGTGCCTGGAGTACTACGTCGGGACACATGAATGAAAAACTGTTTTTT.

V is TRBV9 and J is TRBJ2-2; D possibly corresponds to TRBD2 (6 bases). There are 16 residues in the CDR3. Trimming took 2 bases from V and 2 from J, leaving 13 bases between them. From germline, CDR1 is SGDLS and CDR2 YYNGEE. The CDR3 region is CASSVQSSGNTGELFF. Written as DNA, the CDR3 is TGTGCCAGCAGCGTCCAAAGTAGCGGTAACACCGGGGAGCTGTTTTTT.

The chain employs TRBV9 and TRBJ2-7; the D gene is possibly TRBD2 (6 bases). V lost 2 bases and J 5 bases, leaving 14 bases between the germline ends. Germline CDR1 is SGDLS and CDR2 is YYNGEE. CDR3 length: 14 amino acids. This CDR3 reads CASSVSSGGDEQYF. CDR3 bases: TGTGCCAGCAGCGTCTCGAGTGGAGGGGACGAGCAGTACTTC.

This sequence joins TRBV30 and TRBJ2-2, with D tentatively TRBD1 (5 bases). The CDR3 is made up of 13 amino acids. The germline gives CDR1 GTSNPN, CDR2 SVGIG (reference sequence). Deletions cut 0 bases from V and 6 bases from J, with 8 bases between. In DNA form, the CDR3 reads TGTGCCTGGAGTGTATTGGGGCCCGGGGAGCTGTTTTTT. Amino acid sequence: CAWSVLGPGELFF.

In DNA form, the CDR3 reads TGTGCCAGCAGCCGAACTTTTCCCGGTGAAAAACTGTTTTTT. Amino acids: CASSRTFPGEKLFF. The J gene is TRBJ1-4, the V gene TRBV27; D gene unclear. CDR1 is MNHEY, CDR2 SMNVEV, per germline (reference sequence). This CDR3 is 14 amino acids long. V lost 6 bases and J 7 bases, leaving 15 bases between the germline ends. Filled out from reference TRBV27 and TRBJ1-4, the complete variable domain reads EAQVTQNPRYLITVTGKKLTVTCSQNMNHEYMSWYRQDPGLGLRQIYYSMNVEVTDKGDVPEGYKVSRKEKRNFPLILESPSPNQTSLYFCASSRTFPGEKLFFGSGTQLSVL.

This chain uses TRBV9 with TRBJ2-7; 7 nucleotides match TRBD1. This CDR3 contains 16 residues. Germline trimming cut 0 bases from V and 3 bases from J; bases unmatched to any gene: 9. Germline CDR1 and CDR2: SGDLS and YYNGEE. The CDR3 region is CASSVGRTGWVYEQYF. The CDR3 nucleotides read TGTGCCAGCAGCGTAGGGAGGACAGGTTGGGTCTACGAGCAGTACTTC.

The rearrangement joins TRBV28 to TRBJ1-5, with TRBD1 matching over 7 bases. Germline V gives CDR1 MDHEN, CDR2 SYDVKM. The CDR3 spans 14 residues. Germline trimming cut 7 bases from V and 1 base from J; bases unmatched to any gene: 4. CDR3 DNA sequence: TGTGCCAGCAATCCGACAGGGAGCAATCAGCCCCAGCATTTT. Translation: CASNPTGSNQPQHF.

V usage is TRBV11-3 and J usage is TRBJ2-2; the D gene is possibly TRBD1 (5 bases). This CDR3 has 17 amino acids. Trimming stripped 0 bases from V and 2 bases from J, with 13 bases between. In germline, CDR1 is SGHNT, CDR2 YENEEA. The CDR3 protein is CASSLDQGTINTGELFF. CDR3 nucleotides: TGTGCCAGCAGCTTAGATCAGGGAACTATTAACACCGGGGAGCTGTTTTTT. Complete variable domain (other parts from reference TRBV11-3 and TRBJ2-2): EAGVVQSPRYKIIEKKQPVAFWCNPISGHNTLYWYLQNLGQGPELLIRYENEEAVDDSQLPKDRFSAERLKGVDSTLKIQPAELGDSAVYLCASSLDQGTINTGELFFGEGSRLTVL.

The chain combines TRBV28 with TRBJ1-1; no firm D call. The germline V gene encodes CDR1 MDHEN and CDR2 SYDVKM. V dropped 8 bases and J dropped 5 bases, with 15 bases sitting between them. The CDR3 has 13 residues. The DNA of the CDR3 is TGTGCCAGCCGTGACGGGGTGGAAACTGAAGCTTTCTTT. This sequence encodes CASRDGVETEAFF.

This chain connects TRBV19 to TRBJ2-3; no definite D call. CDR3 length equals 12 residues. Germline V lookup: CDR1 LNHDA, CDR2 SQIVND (reference sequence). The V end was cut by 3 bases, the J end by 2 bases, with 3 bases between. CDR3 region: CASSISTDTQYF. The DNA for the CDR3 is TGTGCCAGTAGTATCTCCACAGATACGCAGTATTTT.

J is TRBJ1-5 and V is TRBV15, with 8 nucleotides matching TRBD1. V lost 2 bases, J lost 6 bases, and 6 bases stayed unmatched. CDR3 length equals 15 residues. The V gene's germline CDR1 is LNHNV and CDR2 YYDKDF (reference sequence). The CDR3 loop is CATSRIRQGTQPQHF. The DNA for the CDR3 is TGTGCCACCAGCAGAATCCGACAGGGGACTCAGCCCCAGCATTTT.

This chain uses TRBV9 with TRBJ2-1; 8 bases line up with TRBD1. This CDR3 comprises 16 residues. V lost 2 bases to trimming and J lost 6 bases; unmatched junction nucleotides: 10. Germline lookup yields CDR1 SGDLS and CDR2 YYNGEE. The CDR3 DNA reads TGTGCCAGCAGCGTCGCCACAGGGGGATCTATCAATGAGCAGTTCTTC. This encodes CASSVATGGSINEQFF. The full variable domain, rest sourced from reference TRBV9 and TRBJ2-1, is DSGVTQTPKHLITATGQRVTLRCSPRSGDLSVYWYQQSLDQGLQFLIQYYNGEERAKGNILERFSAQQFPDLHSELNLSSLELGDSALYFCASSVATGGSINEQFFGPGTRLTVL.

The rearrangement uses TRBV9 and TRBJ2-5, with 9 bases that match TRBD2. This CDR3 is built from 19 residues. V shed 0 bases, J shed 5 bases, and the junction held 17 bases outside the gene matches. Germline V gene sequence: CDR1 SGDLS, CDR2 YYNGEE. In DNA form, the CDR3 reads TGTGCCAGCAGCGTAGGTGGGGGCGGGAGGGCCCGAATGGGCGAGACCCAGTACTTC. Translating gives CASSVGGGGRARMGETQYF.

The rearrangement links TRBV19 to TRBJ2-7; 7 nucleotides line up with TRBD1. The CDR3 consists of 15 residues. V gave up 5 bases and J gave up 1 base; unmatched junction bases: 8. Germline V gene lookup returns CDR1 LNHDA and CDR2 SQIVND (reference sequence). DNA for the CDR3: TGTGCCAGTAGTTACACCGGGACAGCTTCCTACGAGCAGTACTTC. Its protein is CASSYTGTASYEQYF. Full variable domain (missing parts from reference TRBV19 and TRBJ2-7): DGGITQSPKYLFRKEGQNVTLSCEQNLNHDAMYWYRQDPGQGLRLIYYSQIVNDFQKGDIAEGYSVSREKKESFPLTVTSAQKNPTAFYLCASSYTGTASYEQYFGPGTRLTVT.

The chain uses TRBV19 and TRBJ2-1, with D uncertain. Deletions cut 4 bases from V and 4 bases from J, with 2 bases between. Germline assignment: CDR1 LNHDA and CDR2 SQIVND (reference sequence). The CDR3 is 11 amino acids. The CDR3 region is CASSTYNEQFF. The CDR3 nucleotides read TGTGCCAGTAGTACGTACAATGAGCAGTTCTTC.

This chain links TRBV6-5 with TRBJ2-7, with 15 bases identical to TRBD2. V trimming: 6 bases; J trimming: 5 bases; junction bases outside the gene matches: 5. In germline, CDR1 is MNHEY, CDR2 SVGAGI. This CDR3 region has 15 residues. DNA of the CDR3: TGTGCCAGCAGAATCGGACTAGCGGGAGGGCACGAGCAGTACTTC. This codes for CASRIGLAGGHEQYF.

In nucleotides, the CDR3 is TGTGCCATCAACCGGGAGGGACGACCCGGGGAGCTGTTTTTT. This encodes CAINREGRPGELFF. The chain combines TRBV10-3 with TRBJ2-2; 8 bases are shared with TRBD2. V trimming: 7 bases; J trimming: 6 bases; junction bases outside the gene matches: 7. The V gene's germline CDR1 is ENHRY and CDR2 SYGVKD. The CDR3 consists of 14 residues.

The V call is TRBV5-1, the J call TRBJ2-5; D may be TRBD1 (5 bases). Trimming shortened V by 1 base and J by 2 bases, and 9 bases separated the two germline ends. The CDR3 spans 14 residues. The germline V gene has CDR1 SGHRS and CDR2 YFSETQ. CDR3 coding DNA: TGCGCCAGCAGCTTGCAAGGGGTACAAGAGACCCAGTACTTC. The encoded protein is CASSLQGVQETQYF.

The chain recombines TRBV9 with TRBJ2-7, with 8 bases identical to TRBD1. This CDR3 region has 15 residues. Germline V lookup: CDR1 SGDLS, CDR2 YYNGEE. The V gene end was trimmed by 1 base and the J gene end by 3 bases; junction bases not matched to a gene: 6. The CDR3 DNA sequence: TGTGCCAGCAGCGTAACCGGGACAGGCGTCTACGAGCAGTACTTC. Its translation: CASSVTGTGVYEQYF.

As for this clone: The junction does not match germline at one end; this may be a read error. V gene TRBV7-9 combines with J gene TRBJ2-1; D is unclear. Germline values: CDR1 SEHNR, CDR2 FQNEAQ (reference sequence). This CDR3 spans 12 amino acids. Here the CDR3 reads CSSSFGYNEQFF. The CDR3 bases are TGTTCCAGCAGCTTCGGGTACAATGAGCAGTTCTTC.

The genes are TRBV4-1 and TRBJ2-5, with D maybe TRBD2 (6 bases). The CDR3 is made up of 14 amino acids. Germline values: CDR1 MGHRA, CDR2 YSYEKL. Deletions cut 1 base from V and 5 bases from J, with 11 bases between. This CDR3 reads CASSQVGGVETQYF. The CDR3 DNA reads as TGCGCCAGCAGCCAAGTTGGCGGGGTGGAGACCCAGTACTTC.

This clone was observed once. J is TRBJ1-5 and V is TRBV2; 8 nucleotides match TRBD1. Germline trimming cut 5 bases from V and 4 bases from J; bases unmatched to any gene: 4. Looked up from germline, CDR1 is SNHLY and CDR2 is FYNNEI. The CDR3 covers 14 residues. CDR3 region: CASSQGAGNQPQHF. CDR3 nucleotide sequence: TGTGCCAGCAGTCAGGGGGCCGGGAATCAGCCCCAGCATTTT.